The rows below give T cell receptor beta chains drawn from one sample of a study of cytomegalovirus exposure and HLA in healthy donors. Assay: immunoSEQ multiplex PCR; the TCRdb copy retains only in-frame clones and omits some. This table holds under 150,000 clones, around 87% found once. The specimen sequenced was PBMCs. These receptors all come from a woman aged 18 to 35 in good health and CMV-seropositive. The CDR3 runs from the conserved cysteine through the conserved F or W. A D gene is named only where the DNA matches it firmly. Rows may omit the clone size; those that give it use once, few, many or a size class.

size,D,J,V,DNA,CDR3
.,.,TRBJ2-5,TRBV7-9,TGTGCCAGCAGGCGGGGAGGACAAGAGACCCAGTACTTC,CASRRGGQETQYF
.,.,TRBJ1-3,TRBV7-9,TGTGCCAGCAGGGGAGGGTCGGACTCTGGAAACACCATATATTTT,CASRGGSDSGNTIYF
.,.,TRBJ2-1,TRBV2,TGTGCCAGCTGCGGGGCCGATGAGCAGTTCTTC,CASCGADEQFF
.,.,TRBJ1-1,TRBV5-1,TGCGCCAGCAGCTTGCAGGGGCAGAACACTGAAGCTTTCTTT,CASSLQGQNTEAFF
.,TRBD2,TRBJ2-1,TRBV19,TGTGCCAGTAGTATAGGCGGGGGGGCAGGCTCCTACAATGAGCAGTTCTTC,CASSIGGGAGSYNEQFF
.,.,TRBJ2-6,TRBV6-1,TGTGCCAGCAGTGAAGAAGGCTGGAGAATTTCGGGGGCCAACGTCCTGACTTTC,CASSEEGWRISGANVLTF
.,TRBD1,TRBJ1-2,TRBV7-6,TGTGCCAGCAGCGCAGGGACAGCTCGCTATGGCTACACCTTC,CASSAGTARYGYTF
few,.,TRBJ2-7,TRBV18,TGTGCCAGCTCACCACCGGGTGGGGAGTCCTACGAGCAGTACTTC,CASSPPGGESYEQYF
once,.,TRBJ2-5,TRBV7-8,TGTGCCAGCAGCCCTACTTCTCATTTGGCGGACAAGGAGACCCAGTACTTC,CASSPTSHLADKETQYF
.,TRBD2,TRBJ2-5,TRBV4-2,TGTGCCAGCAGCCAAGAAATGTGGAGCGGGGGGGCGGAGACCCAGTACTTC,CASSQEMWSGGAETQYF
.,.,TRBJ1-2,TRBV15,TGTGCCACCAGCACGGGGTCTGGCTACACCTTC,CATSTGSGYTF
.,TRBD2,TRBJ2-7,TRBV6-1,TGTGCCAGCAGTGGGACTAGCGGGGGGGCCTCCTACGAGCAGTACTTC,CASSGTSGGASYEQYF
.,TRBD1,TRBJ1-2,TRBV18,TGTGCCAGCTCACCTCCAGGGGGCTATGGCTACACCTTC,CASSPPGGYGYTF
.,TRBD2,TRBJ2-3,TRBV11-3,TGTGCCAGCAGCTGGAGGGGACTAGCGGGAGAGGATACGCAGTATTTT,CASSWRGLAGEDTQYF